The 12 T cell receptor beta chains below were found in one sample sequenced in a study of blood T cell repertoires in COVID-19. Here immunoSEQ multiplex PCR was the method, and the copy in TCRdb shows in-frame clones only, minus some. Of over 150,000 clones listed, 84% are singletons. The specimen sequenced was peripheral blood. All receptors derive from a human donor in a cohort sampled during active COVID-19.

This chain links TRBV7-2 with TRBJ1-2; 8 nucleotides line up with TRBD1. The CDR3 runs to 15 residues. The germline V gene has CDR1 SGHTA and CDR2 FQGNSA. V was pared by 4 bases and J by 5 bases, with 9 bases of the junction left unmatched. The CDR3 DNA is TGTGCCAGCAGCTCTCTGGCAGGGGGCGCTTATGGCTACACCTTC. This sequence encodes CASSSLAGGAYGYTF.

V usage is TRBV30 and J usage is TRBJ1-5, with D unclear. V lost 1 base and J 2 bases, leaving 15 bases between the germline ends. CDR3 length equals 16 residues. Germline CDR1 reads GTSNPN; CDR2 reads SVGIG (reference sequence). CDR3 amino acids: CAWSAPVTGGNQPQHF. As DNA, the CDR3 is TGTGCCTGGAGTGCTCCCGTGACCGGAGGCAATCAGCCCCAGCATTTT. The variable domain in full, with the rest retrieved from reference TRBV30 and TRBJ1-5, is SQTIHQWPATLVQPVGSPLSLECTVEGTSNPNLYWYRQAAGRGLQLLFYSVGIGQISSEVPQNLSASRPQDRQFILSSKKLLLSDSGFYLCAWSAPVTGGNQPQHFGDGTRLSIL.

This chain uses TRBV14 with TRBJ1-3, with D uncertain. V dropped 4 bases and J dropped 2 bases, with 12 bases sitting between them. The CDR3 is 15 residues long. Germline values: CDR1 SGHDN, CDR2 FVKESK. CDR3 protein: CASSPRTEPGNTIYF. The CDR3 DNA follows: TGTGCCAGCAGCCCAAGGACTGAACCTGGAAACACCATATATTTT.

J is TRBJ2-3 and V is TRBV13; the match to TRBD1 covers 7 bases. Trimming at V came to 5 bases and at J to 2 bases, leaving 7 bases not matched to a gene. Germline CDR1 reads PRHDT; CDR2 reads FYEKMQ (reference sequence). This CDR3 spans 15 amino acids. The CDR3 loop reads CASSGDRSTTDTQYF. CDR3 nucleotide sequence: TGTGCCAGCAGCGGGGACAGAAGTACCACAGATACGCAGTATTTT.

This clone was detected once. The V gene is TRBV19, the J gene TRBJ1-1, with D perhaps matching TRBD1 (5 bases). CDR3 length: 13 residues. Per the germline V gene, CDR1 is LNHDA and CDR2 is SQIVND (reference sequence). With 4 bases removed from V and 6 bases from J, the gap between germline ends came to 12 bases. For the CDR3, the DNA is TGTGCCAGTAGTAGGCAGGGAGGTTCTGAAGCTTTCTTT. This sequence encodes CASSRQGGSEAFF.

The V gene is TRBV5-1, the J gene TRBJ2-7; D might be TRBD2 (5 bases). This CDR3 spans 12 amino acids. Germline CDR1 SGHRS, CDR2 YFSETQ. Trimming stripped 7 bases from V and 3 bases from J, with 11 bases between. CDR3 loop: CASSDYLYEQYF. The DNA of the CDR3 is TGCGCCAGCTCTGACTACCTCTACGAGCAGTACTTC.

The CDR3 region is CATRQGKVGNQPQHF. The DNA for the CDR3 is TGTGCCACCAGACAGGGGAAAGTTGGCAATCAGCCCCAGCATTTT. The chain uses TRBV24-1 and TRBJ1-5, with 7 bases that match TRBD1. CDR3 length equals 15 residues. V was clipped by 7 bases and J by 2 bases; unmatched bases: 7. The germline V gene has CDR1 KGHDR and CDR2 SFDVKD.

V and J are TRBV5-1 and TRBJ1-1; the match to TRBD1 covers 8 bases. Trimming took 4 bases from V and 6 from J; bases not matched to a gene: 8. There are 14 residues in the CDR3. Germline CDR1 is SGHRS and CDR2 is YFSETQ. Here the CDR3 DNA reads TGCGCCAGCAGCGCGGGACAGGCTGGGTCTGAAGCTTTCTTT. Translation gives CASSAGQAGSEAFF.

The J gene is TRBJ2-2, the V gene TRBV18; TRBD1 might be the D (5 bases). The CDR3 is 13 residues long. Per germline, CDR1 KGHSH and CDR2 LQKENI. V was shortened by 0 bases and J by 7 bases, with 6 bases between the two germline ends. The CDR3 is CASSPPQGGELFF. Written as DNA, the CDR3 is TGTGCCAGCTCACCACCGCAGGGCGGGGAGCTGTTTTTT.

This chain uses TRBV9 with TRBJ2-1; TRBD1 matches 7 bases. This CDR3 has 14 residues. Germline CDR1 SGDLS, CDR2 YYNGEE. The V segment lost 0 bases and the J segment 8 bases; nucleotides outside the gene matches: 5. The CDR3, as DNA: TGTGCCAGCAGCGTAGCTGGGACAGATCATGAGCAGTTCTTC. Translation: CASSVAGTDHEQFF.

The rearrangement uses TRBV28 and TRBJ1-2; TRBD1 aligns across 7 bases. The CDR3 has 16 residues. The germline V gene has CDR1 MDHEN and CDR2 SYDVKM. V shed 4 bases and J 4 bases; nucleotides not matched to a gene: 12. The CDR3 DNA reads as TGTGCCAGCAGTTGGCGTGGACAGGAGGTACGCTATGGCTACACCTTC. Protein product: CASSWRGQEVRYGYTF.

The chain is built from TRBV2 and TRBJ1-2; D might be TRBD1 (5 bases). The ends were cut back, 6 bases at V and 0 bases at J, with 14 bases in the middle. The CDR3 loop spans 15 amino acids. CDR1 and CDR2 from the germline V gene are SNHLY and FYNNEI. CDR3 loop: CASSIDGGTNYGYTF. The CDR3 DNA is TGTGCCAGCAGCATCGACGGGGGAACTAACTATGGCTACACCTTC.